These 27 T cell receptor beta chains came from one sample sequenced in a study of beta chain features in type 1 diabetes (dated 2018 in TCRdb). The research as a whole found: A moderate but significant shortening of TCRB CDR3 length was observed in type 1 diabetes patients in all four CD4+ subsets.

The library was obtained by the immunoSEQ multiplex PCR assay. The entire amount of isolated RNA was reverse transcribed using the High Capacity cDNA Reverse Transcription Kit, so the sequenced TCRB transcripts were expressed ones. What TCRdb holds here is the immuneACCESS table cut down to in-frame rearrangements. Part of the clones is not present; checked against another copy, under half of the missing clones reflect an unresolved V gene, and the others are unexplained. The sample table lists 150,000 to 180,000 clones, approximately 10% of them with a count of one. The ten largest clones capture more than 0.4% of the sample. Their recognized antigens are unknown. The specimen sequenced was central memory CD4+ T cells from blood. The source of these receptors is a man aged 25-45 years with type 1 diabetes.

The chain recombines TRBV7-2 with TRBJ1-5, with 8 nucleotides matching TRBD1. The CDR3 length is 14 residues. Germline CDR1 and CDR2: SGHTA and FQGNSA. Trimming at V came to 5 bases and at J to 5 bases, leaving 5 bases not matched to a gene. The CDR3 loop reads CASSVGQGDQPQHF. CDR3 sequence (DNA): TGTGCCAGCAGCGTAGGACAGGGCGATCAGCCCCAGCATTTT.

The chain uses TRBV28 and TRBJ2-1; 8 positions match TRBD1. CDR1 and CDR2 from the germline V gene are MDHEN and SYDVKM. The CDR3 has 16 residues. J was trimmed by 1 base and V by 6 bases; bases with no gene match: 8. The CDR3 protein is CASSRTGYDSYNEQFF. The CDR3 bases are TGTGCCAGCAGCCGGACAGGGTATGATTCCTACAATGAGCAGTTCTTC.

The table lists this clone with a few counts. The genes are TRBV28 and TRBJ2-1; 10 nucleotides line up with TRBD2. CDR3 length: 16 amino acids. The V and J ends lost 4 bases and 5 bases, in that order; junction bases with no gene match: 8. Germline V lookup: CDR1 MDHEN, CDR2 SYDVKM. CDR3 bases: TGTGCCAGCAGTTCCCCCGCTAGCGGGAGTAACAATGAGCAGTTCTTC. Amino acids: CASSSPASGSNNEQFF.

This clone was observed a handful of times. The chain links TRBV7-9 to TRBJ2-4, with 16 nucleotides matching TRBD2. From germline, CDR1 is SEHNR and CDR2 FQNEAQ (reference sequence). V shed 5 bases, J shed 2 bases, and the junction held 9 bases outside the gene matches. The CDR3 contains 19 residues. CDR3 residues: CASSPPGLAGGPSKNIQYF. The CDR3 DNA is TGTGCCAGCAGCCCCCCGGGACTAGCGGGAGGGCCCTCCAAAAACATTCAGTACTTC.

This clone was seen a few times. The chain couples TRBV5-1 to TRBJ1-2, with TRBD1 identical over 7 bases. This CDR3 region has 13 residues. J was trimmed by 3 bases and V by 7 bases; bases with no gene match: 6. Germline V gene data show CDR1 as SGHRS and CDR2 as YFSETQ. This CDR3 is CASRITGDYGYTF. In DNA, the CDR3 is TGCGCCAGCCGGATTACAGGGGACTATGGCTACACCTTC.

For this clone: The sample carries other DNA sequences with the same CDR3. The chain carries TRBV15 and TRBJ1-5; possibly TRBD1 for D (5 bases). Germline values: CDR1 LNHNV, CDR2 YYDKDF (reference sequence). This CDR3 comprises 13 residues. V lost 2 bases, J lost 5 bases, and 7 bases lay in between. The CDR3 region has the DNA TGTGCCACCAGCAGACAGGGCGATCAGCCCCAGCATTTT. This sequence encodes CATSRQGDQPQHF.

This clone was found a few times. The rearrangement joins TRBV4-3 to TRBJ1-1, with D hard to call. The germline CDR1 and CDR2 sequences are LGHNA and YSLEER. V was cut by 3 bases and J by 0 bases, with 11 bases left in between. This CDR3 is built from 15 residues. This CDR3 reads CASSQDVTVNTEAFF. In DNA form, the CDR3 reads TGCGCCAGCAGCCAGGATGTCACAGTGAACACTGAAGCTTTCTTT.

V and J are TRBV29-1 and TRBJ2-2, with D perhaps matching TRBD2 (7 bases). Trimming pared 5 bases from V and 4 bases from J, leaving 17 bases between. CDR1 is SQVTM and CDR2 is ANQGSEA in the germline V gene. The CDR3 has 15 residues. In DNA, the CDR3 is TGCAGCGTTCTTGGACTAGGAGGGGGCACCGGGGAGCTGTTTTTT. Its protein is CSVLGLGGGTGELFF.

Many counts were recorded for this clone. The gene calls are TRBV18 and TRBJ2-1, with D tentatively TRBD1 (6 bases). V was pared by 3 bases and J by 3 bases, with 15 bases between. Germline V gene data show CDR1 as KGHSH and CDR2 as LQKENI. The CDR3 is made up of 16 amino acids. The DNA for the CDR3 is TGTGCCAGCTCACCGCCTCAGGGGTCTAACTACAATGAGCAGTTCTTC. Protein sequence: CASSPPQGSNYNEQFF.

The rearrangement joins TRBV30 to TRBJ1-1; D is undetermined. Per the germline V gene, CDR1 is GTSNPN and CDR2 is SVGIG (reference sequence). The V and J ends lost 4 bases and 0 bases respectively, with 9 bases between them. The CDR3 totals 13 residues. The CDR3 is CAWNQNMNTEAFF. The CDR3 region has the DNA TGTGCCTGGAATCAGAACATGAACACTGAAGCTTTCTTT.

V usage is TRBV6-5 and J usage is TRBJ2-3; no firm D call. The germline V gene encodes CDR1 MNHEY and CDR2 SVGAGI. Trimming removed 7 bases from V and 3 bases from J, with 14 bases in between. This CDR3 has 14 amino acids. The CDR3 reads CASKHPAWTDTQYF. The DNA of the CDR3 is TGTGCCAGCAAACACCCCGCTTGGACAGATACGCAGTATTTT.

The J gene is TRBJ2-1, the V gene TRBV11-2; 8 bases map to TRBD2. The CDR3 totals 14 residues. CDR1 and CDR2 from the germline V gene are SGHAT and FQNNGV. The V and J ends lost 5 bases and 6 bases, in that order; junction bases with no gene match: 6. The CDR3, as DNA: TGTGCCAGCAGCCCCCGGGAGGGCGCCAATGAGCAGTTCTTC. This codes for CASSPREGANEQFF.

This chain links TRBV27 with TRBJ2-3; D may be TRBD2 (6 bases). The CDR3 has 13 amino acids. The V gene lost 5 bases and the J gene lost 6 bases, with 12 bases spanning the gap. Germline loops: CDR1 MNHEY, CDR2 SMNVEV (reference sequence). The CDR3, as DNA: TGTGCCAGCAGTAGACTAGGGGAGGATACGCAGTATTTT. Translated, it gives CASSRLGEDTQYF.

V gene TRBV19 combines with J gene TRBJ2-1, with 12 bases matching TRBD1. Looked up from germline, CDR1 is LNHDA and CDR2 is SQIVND (reference sequence). This CDR3 contains 17 residues. The trim removed 4 bases at V and 4 bases at J, leaving 8 bases unmatched. CDR3 coding DNA: TGTGCCAGTAGTACTTCGCCGGGACAGGGGGCTTACAATGAGCAGTTCTTC. It encodes CASSTSPGQGAYNEQFF.

The chain uses TRBV6-6 and TRBJ1-2; no definite D call. The CDR3 has 13 amino acids. V lost 5 bases and J lost 0, with 7 bases in between. Germline CDR1 reads MNHNY; CDR2 reads SVGAGI (reference sequence). CDR3 bases: TGTGCCAGCAGTGCACGGGCTAACTATGGCTACACCTTC. It is translated as CASSARANYGYTF.

This clone was picked up many times. The gene calls are TRBV2 and TRBJ2-7, with TRBD1 matching 7 bases. The junction had 11 bases not matched to a gene; V was cut back by 10 bases and J by 5 bases. Germline V lookup: CDR1 SNHLY, CDR2 FYNNEI. CDR3 length equals 13 residues. CDR3 DNA sequence: TGTGCCACAGCAACCACAGGGGCCAACGAGCAGTACTTC. The encoded protein is CATATTGANEQYF.

CDR3 in DNA: TGTGCCAGCGGCAGGAGGGGAGGATATGGCTACACCTTC. It is translated as CASGRRGGYGYTF. The V gene is TRBV28, the J gene TRBJ1-2, with a tentative D call TRBD1 (5 bases). The V end lost 8 bases, the J end lost 5 bases, and 15 bases lay between the germline ends. The germline V gene has CDR1 MDHEN and CDR2 SYDVKM. The CDR3 loop spans 13 amino acids.

This chain joins TRBV28 and TRBJ2-6; TRBD2 might be the D (6 bases). The CDR3 is 17 residues long. The germline V gene has CDR1 MDHEN and CDR2 SYDVKM. V lost 5 bases, J lost 0 bases, and 14 bases lay in between. CDR3 region: CASSTKGLSSGANVLTF. The CDR3 DNA reads TGTGCCAGCAGTACCAAGGGACTCAGCTCTGGGGCCAACGTCCTGACTTTC.

The rearrangement links TRBV7-2 to TRBJ2-2; weak D call: TRBD1 (5 bases). The CDR3 is 14 amino acids. Trimming took off 1 base at V and 7 bases at J, with 10 bases between the two ends. Germline assignment: CDR1 SGHTA and CDR2 FQGNSA. CDR3 coding DNA: TGTGCCAGCAGCTTAGGCCTAAGGGGCGGGGAGCTGTTTTTT. Protein product: CASSLGLRGGELFF.

The sample holds a few counts of this clone. This rearrangement joins TRBV7-8 to TRBJ1-5; D unclear. Germline V gene data show CDR1 as SGHVS and CDR2 as FQNEAQ. The CDR3 spans 15 residues. The V end lost 5 bases, the J end lost 0 bases, and 11 bases lay between the germline ends. CDR3 sequence reads: CASSGKRNSNQPQHF. The CDR3, as DNA: TGTGCCAGCAGCGGAAAGAGGAATAGCAATCAGCCCCAGCATTTT. Full variable domain (missing parts from reference TRBV7-8 and TRBJ1-5): GAGVSQSPRYKVAKRGQDVALRCDPISGHVSLFWYQQALGQGPEFLTYFQNEAQLDKSGLPSDRFFAERPEGSVSTLKIQRTQQEDSAVYLCASSGKRNSNQPQHFGDGTRLSIL.

V is TRBV30 and J is TRBJ2-7; no clear D. The CDR3 spans 12 residues. CDR1 and CDR2 (germline): GTSNPN, SVGIG (reference sequence). V was trimmed by 3 bases and J by 5 bases, leaving 11 bases between them. CDR3 sequence: CAWSVMGHEQYF. The CDR3 coding sequence is TGTGCCTGGAGCGTCATGGGCCACGAGCAGTACTTC.

This chain links TRBV7-9 with TRBJ2-1; D gene ambiguous. CDR3 length: 13 amino acids. Germline V lookup: CDR1 SEHNR, CDR2 FQNEAQ (reference sequence). Trimming pared 5 bases from V and 5 bases from J, leaving 10 bases between. CDR3 residues: CASSPPQNNEQFF. Written as DNA, the CDR3 is TGTGCCAGCAGCCCACCCCAGAACAATGAGCAGTTCTTC. Looking up the rest from reference TRBV7-9 and TRBJ2-1 gives the full variable domain: DTGVSQNPRHKITKRGQNVTFRCDPISEHNRLYWYRQTLGQGPEFLTYFQNEAQLEKSRLLSDRFSAERPKGSFSTLEIQRTEQGDSAMYLCASSPPQNNEQFFGPGTRLTVL.

This clone was counted a few times. The chain has TRBV11-2 and TRBJ2-5; D perhaps matches TRBD2 (6 bases). This CDR3 contains 14 residues. V lost 5 bases, J lost 7 bases, and 17 bases lay in between. The germline V gene has CDR1 SGHAT and CDR2 FQNNGV. The CDR3 DNA reads TGTGCCAGCAGCCAGGCGCGGGCCGGGGGGACCCAGTACTTC. This sequence encodes CASSQARAGGTQYF.

This clone was observed a few times. The J gene is TRBJ2-5, the V gene TRBV7-7; 7 bases are a match to TRBD2. The CDR3 has 14 residues. Unmatched junction bases numbered 3, after V lost 5 bases and J lost 0 bases. The V gene's germline CDR1 is SSHAT and CDR2 FNYEAQ (reference sequence). The CDR3 DNA follows: TGTGCCAGCAGCCAGGGACTATACCAAGAGACCCAGTACTTC. This codes for CASSQGLYQETQYF.

The sample holds a few counts of this clone. The DNA for the CDR3 is TGTGCCAGCAGTTACTCGTTTAAAGCGGACGAGCAGTACTTC. Protein: CASSYSFKADEQYF. The rearrangement links TRBV6-5 to TRBJ2-7, with D possibly being TRBD2 (5 bases). Trimming cost V 0 bases and J 5 bases, with 11 bases left between them. From germline, CDR1 is MNHEY and CDR2 SVGAGI. The CDR3 runs to 14 residues.

In DNA form, the CDR3 reads TGTGCCAGCAGAAACAGGGAAGAATTCACTGAAGCTTTCTTT. Amino acids: CASRNREEFTEAFF. V usage is TRBV5-4 and J usage is TRBJ1-1; TRBD1 might be the D (6 bases). Trimming removed 5 bases at V and 4 bases at J, with 15 bases between. The length of the CDR3 is 14 residues. Germline values: CDR1 SGHNT, CDR2 YYREEE (reference sequence).

The chain couples TRBV19 to TRBJ2-3, with D perhaps matching TRBD2 (6 bases). The germline V gene encodes CDR1 LNHDA and CDR2 SQIVND (reference sequence). V was clipped by 3 bases and J by 4 bases, with 8 bases between them. There are 13 residues in the CDR3. Here the CDR3 DNA reads TGTGCCAGTAGTATGCCGGGGGCAGATACGCAGTATTTT. This sequence encodes CASSMPGADTQYF.